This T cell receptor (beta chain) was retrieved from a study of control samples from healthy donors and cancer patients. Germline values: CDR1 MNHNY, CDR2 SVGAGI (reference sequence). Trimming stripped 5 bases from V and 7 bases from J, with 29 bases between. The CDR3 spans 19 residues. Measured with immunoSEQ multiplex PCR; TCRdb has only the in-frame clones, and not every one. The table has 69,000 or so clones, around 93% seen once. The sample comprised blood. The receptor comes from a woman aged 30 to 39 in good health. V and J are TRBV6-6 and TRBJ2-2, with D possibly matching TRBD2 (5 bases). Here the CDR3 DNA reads TGTGCCAGCAGTCCACAACCCCCGCGGGCCGGGCGATACAGCGGGGAGCTGTTTTTT. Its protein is CASSPQPPRAGRYSGELFF.